These T cell receptor beta chains were read from a single sample in a study of T cells in Graves' hyperthyroidism and ophthalmopathy. TCRdb passed the multiplex PCR reads through MiXCR, listing each CDR3 protein once. This sample has about 640,000 distinct CDR3 sequences, with roughly 46% found just once. The sequencing input was peripheral blood or thyroid tissue (not recorded which). Receptors were obtained from an adult man with Graves' disease, either hyperthyroidism or ophthalmopathy (not recorded which). CDR3s include the opening cysteine and the closing phenylalanine or tryptophan. D genes are given only for firm matches. Size tells how often a clone was seen (once, few, many) or the class of an expanded clone, and some rows leave it out.

V	D	length	J	size	DNA	CDR3
TRBV7-6	TRBD1	16	TRBJ1-6	.	TGTGCCAGCAGCGAAGGTAGGACAGGCTATAATTCACCCCTCCACTTT	CASSEGRTGYNSPLHF
TRBV19	TRBD1	14	TRBJ2-6	.	TGTGCCAGTAGTAGAGGGTCGATAGGGACAGGGGTAACTTTC	CASSRGSIGTGVTF
TRBV30	.	13	TRBJ1-5	.	TGTGCCTGGGGCACACTTACGGGTCAGCCCCAGCATTTT	CAWGTLTGQPQHF
TRBV2	.	14	TRBJ1-6	many	TGTGCCAGCAGGATAGGGACCGAGAATTCACCCCTCCACTTT	CASRIGTENSPLHF
TRBV24-1	TRBD1	13	TRBJ2-7	once	TGTGCCAGCGAGGACAGGGAGTACAATGAGCAGTACTTC	CASEDREYNEQYF
TRBV6-6	.	15	TRBJ1-5	few	TGTGCCAGCAGTTACGACAGTCAGAGCAATCAGCCCCAGCATTTT	CASSYDSQSNQPQHF
TRBV20-1	.	14	TRBJ1-5	.	TGCAGTGCTGGAAGGACGGCTAGCAATCAGCCCCAGCATTTT	CSAGRTASNQPQHF
TRBV9	TRBD1	14	TRBJ1-5	many	TGTGCCAGCAGCGTCGCAGGGGGCTCGGAGCCCCAGCATTTT	CASSVAGGSEPQHF
TRBV20-1	.	15	TRBJ1-3	.	TGCAGTGCCCCTGGGGGGAGGAGCTCTGGAAACACCATATATTTT	CSAPGGRSSGNTIYF
TRBV6-6	.	13	TRBJ1-2	few	TGTGCCAGCAGTCTCCTCCCTAACTATGGCTACACCTTC	CASSLLPNYGYTF
TRBV10-2	TRBD1	13	TRBJ1-2	many	TGCGCCAGCAGGGAGACAGGGCACTATGGCTACACCTTC	CASRETGHYGYTF
TRBV20-1	.	13	TRBJ1-2	.	TGCAGTGCTAGATTAGCGGCTAACTATGGCTACACCTTC	CSARLAANYGYTF
TRBV12-3/TRBV12-4	.	14	TRBJ1-2	few	TGTGCCAGCAGTTACTATGGGGGGGACTATGGCTACACCTTC	CASSYYGGDYGYTF
TRBV6-1	.	15	TRBJ2-7	.	TGTGCCAGCAGTCCGACAGGCCAACCTTACTACGAGCAGTACTTC	CASSPTGQPYYEQYF
TRBV5-1	.	15	TRBJ1-2	.	TGCGCCAGCAGCCCCGAAGGGGGATCCAACTATGGCTACACCTTC	CASSPEGGSNYGYTF
TRBV18	.	15	TRBJ2-7	once	TGTGCCAGCTCACCTAGGGGGGGCAGTGTCTACGAGCAGTACTTC	CASSPRGGSVYEQYF
TRBV12-3/TRBV12-4	TRBD2	15	TRBJ2-3	.	TGTGCCAGCAGGTGGGGGACTAGCGGAACAGATACGCAGTATTTT	CASRWGTSGTDTQYF
TRBV24-1	.	16	TRBJ2-5	many	TGTGCCACCAGTGACATCGGGCAGGGCATCGGAGAGACCCAGTACTTC	CATSDIGQGIGETQYF
TRBV6-5	TRBD1	17	TRBJ1-1	.	TGTGCCAGCAGTTACTCCTTGGGACAGGGGGCGAGGGGTGAAGCTTTCTTT	CASSYSLGQGARGEAFF
TRBV2	.	15	TRBJ2-7	many	TGTGCCAGCAGTGAAGGAGGATGGGGGAGCAACGAGCAGTACTTC	CASSEGGWGSNEQYF
TRBV6-6	TRBD2	14	TRBJ2-7	.	TGTGCCAGCAGATCTAGCGGGAGAGTAGGGGAGCAGTACTTC	CASRSSGRVGEQYF
TRBV29-1	.	14	TRBJ2-2	.	TGCAGCGTCCCTTATGGGGCGAACACCGGGGAGCTGTTTTTT	CSVPYGANTGELFF
TRBV7-9	.	14	TRBJ2-5	many	TGTGCCAGCAGCAACCGGGACTTTCAAGAGACCCAGTACTTC	CASSNRDFQETQYF
TRBV2	TRBD1	15	TRBJ1-3	.	TGTGCCAGCACGTACAGGGGGACATCTGGAAACACCATATATTTT	CASTYRGTSGNTIYF
TRBV19	.	14	TRBJ2-7	.	TGTGCCACCCTTAGAGCGGTTAGCTCCTACGAGCAGTACTTC	CATLRAVSSYEQYF
TRBV24-1	.	15	TRBJ1-3	.	TGTGCCACCAGTGACCCGACAGGTGCGGGAAACACCATATATTTT	CATSDPTGAGNTIYF
TRBV5-1	TRBD1	16	TRBJ1-6	few	TGCGCCAGCAGCTTGGGTGGACAGGGGGCTTCTTCACCCCTCCACTTT	CASSLGGQGASSPLHF
TRBV7-2	.	13	TRBJ2-7	many	TGTGCCAGCAGCTCCGATCTTCCCTACGAGCAGTACTTC	CASSSDLPYEQYF
TRBV20-1	.	13	TRBJ1-5	few	TGCAGTGCTACTGACGGGAACAATCAGCCCCAGCATTTT	CSATDGNNQPQHF
TRBV7-8	.	13	TRBJ1-6	.	TGTGCTAGGGCGGTCATCTATAATTCACCCCTCCACTTT	CARAVIYNSPLHF
TRBV2	.	12	TRBJ2-5	.	TGTGCCAGCAGTTACGGCGGGGCGACCCAGTACTTC	CASSYGGATQYF
TRBV5-4	.	14	TRBJ1-1	.	TGTGCCAGCAGTTTAAGCGGCAGGCGGACTGAAGCTTTCTTT	CASSLSGRRTEAFF
TRBV2	.	14	TRBJ1-3	.	TGTGCCAGCAGTCCAACATCACGGGCAAACACCATATATTTT	CASSPTSRANTIYF
TRBV5-1	.	14	TRBJ1-1	many	TGCGCCAGCAGCCGCGGACAGATGAACACTGAAGCTTTCTTT	CASSRGQMNTEAFF
TRBV5-6	TRBD2	12	TRBJ2-7	few	TGTGCCAGCAGCGGCGGGGGATACAGGCAGTACTTC	CASSGGGYRQYF
TRBV9	.	15	TRBJ2-6	many	TGTGCCAGCAGCGTATGGGATACCGGGGCCAACGTCCTGACTTTC	CASSVWDTGANVLTF
TRBV19	TRBD1	18	TRBJ2-6	.	TGTGCCAGTAGTCTCAAGACAGGGGGCGCGTCTGGGGCCAACGTCCTGACTTTC	CASSLKTGGASGANVLTF
TRBV7-2	.	15	TRBJ1-2	.	TGTGCCAGCAGCGTCAGAGGGACGGCTAACTATGGCTACACCTTC	CASSVRGTANYGYTF
TRBV20-1	.	13	TRBJ2-7	few	TGCAGTGCTAGACCGACAGATTACTACGAGCAGTACTTC	CSARPTDYYEQYF
TRBV5-1	.	16	TRBJ1-4	few	TGCGCCAGCAGCTTGCGGCAGGGCGGAACTAATGAAAAACTGTTTTTT	CASSLRQGGTNEKLFF
TRBV20-1	.	14	TRBJ1-1	few	TGCAGTGCTTCGACAAGCAGCACGAACACTGAAGCTTTCTTT	CSASTSSTNTEAFF
TRBV5-1	.	14	TRBJ1-2	.	TGCGCCAGCAGCTTAAACCCGGAGGGGTTTGGCTACACCTTC	CASSLNPEGFGYTF
TRBV11-2	.	14	TRBJ1-1	.	TGTGCCAGCAGACAAACTGGTGGGGGCACTGAAGCTTTCTTT	CASRQTGGGTEAFF
TRBV7-3	TRBD1	16	TRBJ1-6	few	TGTGCCAGCAGCTTGGTTGCCCAGGGGGATAATTCACCCCTCCACTTT	CASSLVAQGDNSPLHF
TRBV2	.	12	TRBJ2-7	.	TGTGCCAGCGGGGGTTCCTTCTACGAGCAGTACTTC	CASGGSFYEQYF
TRBV20-1	TRBD1	12	TRBJ1-2	many	TGCAGTGCCCTGGACAGGGGCCATGGCTACACCTTC	CSALDRGHGYTF
TRBV7-8	.	13	TRBJ1-5	.	TGTGCCAGCTTGTCAGGGACCAATCAGCCCCAGCATTTT	CASLSGTNQPQHF
TRBV10-2	.	14	TRBJ1-5	.	TGCGCCAGCAAGGAAGGCAGGGACAATCAGCCCCAGCATTTT	CASKEGRDNQPQHF
TRBV20-1	.	13	TRBJ1-1	.	TGCAGTGCTAGAGAGGGGGGGTACACTGAAGCTTTCTTT	CSAREGGYTEAFF
TRBV6-5	.	16	TRBJ1-3	few	TGTGCCAGCAGTTACAACCGCTGGAGCTCTGGAAACACCATATATTTT	CASSYNRWSSGNTIYF
TRBV12-3/TRBV12-4	.	13	TRBJ2-7	.	TGTGCCAGCAGTTTGGAGAGGGTAGACGAGCAGTACTTC	CASSLERVDEQYF
TRBV12-3/TRBV12-4	.	14	TRBJ2-5	once	TGTGCCACAACTCCGGCGGGAATCGGAGAGACCCAGTACTTC	CATTPAGIGETQYF
TRBV20-1	TRBD1	18	TRBJ1-2	.	TGCAGTGCTAGAGATACAAGGGTCTTCGACAGGGACGCCTATGGCTACACCTTC	CSARDTRVFDRDAYGYTF
TRBV29-1	.	12	TRBJ2-2	.	TGCAGCGCCGCCCGGGACTCCGGGGAGCTGTTTTTT	CSAARDSGELFF
TRBV7-6	.	16	TRBJ2-7	few	TGTGCCAGCAGCTTAGGCGCGGCCCGAGGCTCCTACGAGCAGTACTTC	CASSLGAARGSYEQYF
TRBV7-8	TRBD1	16	TRBJ2-5	.	TGTGCCAGCAGTCCTAAGGCTACAGGGGGCTGGAAGACCCAGTACTTC	CASSPKATGGWKTQYF
TRBV5-1	TRBD1	15	TRBJ2-2	few	TGCGCCAGCAGACCGGGACAGGGGGTTACCGGGGAGCTGTTTTTT	CASRPGQGVTGELFF
TRBV7-6	.	13	TRBJ2-5	many	TGTGCCAGCAGCATGGGACGACAAGAGACCCAGTACTTC	CASSMGRQETQYF
TRBV29-1	TRBD1	12	TRBJ1-2	.	TGCAGCGTGGCGGACAGGGCGGGTGGCTACACCTTC	CSVADRAGGYTF